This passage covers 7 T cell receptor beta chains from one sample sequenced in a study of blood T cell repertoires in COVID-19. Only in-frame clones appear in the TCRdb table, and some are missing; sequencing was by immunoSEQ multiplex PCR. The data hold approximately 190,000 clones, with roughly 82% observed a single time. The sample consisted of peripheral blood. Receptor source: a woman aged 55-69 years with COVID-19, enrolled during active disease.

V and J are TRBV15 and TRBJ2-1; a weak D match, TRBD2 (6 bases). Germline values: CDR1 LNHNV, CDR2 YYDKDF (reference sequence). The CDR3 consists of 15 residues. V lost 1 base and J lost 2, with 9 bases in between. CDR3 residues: CATSRAAGTYNEQFF. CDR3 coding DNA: TGTGCCACCAGCAGAGCGGCGGGAACCTACAATGAGCAGTTCTTC.

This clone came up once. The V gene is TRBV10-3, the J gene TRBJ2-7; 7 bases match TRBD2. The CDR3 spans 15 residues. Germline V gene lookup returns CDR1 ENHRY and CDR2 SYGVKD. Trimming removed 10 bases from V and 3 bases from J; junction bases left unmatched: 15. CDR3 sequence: CATQPRASGDYEQYF. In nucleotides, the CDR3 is TGTGCCACCCAGCCCCGAGCTAGCGGAGACTACGAGCAGTACTTC.

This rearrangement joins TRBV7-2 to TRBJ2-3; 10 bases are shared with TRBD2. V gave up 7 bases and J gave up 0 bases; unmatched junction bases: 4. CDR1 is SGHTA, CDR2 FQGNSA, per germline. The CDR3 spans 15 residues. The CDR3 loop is CASNQRGGSTDTQYF. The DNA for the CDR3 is TGTGCCAGCAATCAGCGGGGGGGGAGCACAGATACGCAGTATTTT.

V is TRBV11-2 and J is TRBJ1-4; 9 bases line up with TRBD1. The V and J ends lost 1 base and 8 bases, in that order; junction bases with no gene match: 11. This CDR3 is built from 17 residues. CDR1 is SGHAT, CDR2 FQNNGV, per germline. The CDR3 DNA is TGTGCCAGCAGCTTAGGCGTTTACGGGACAGGGAGCGAAAAACTGTTTTTT. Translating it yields CASSLGVYGTGSEKLFF.

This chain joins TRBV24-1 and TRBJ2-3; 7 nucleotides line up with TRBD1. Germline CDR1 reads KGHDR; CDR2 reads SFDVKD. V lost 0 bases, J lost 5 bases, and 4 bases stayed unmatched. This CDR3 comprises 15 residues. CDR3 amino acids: CATSDLRGRIDTQYF. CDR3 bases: TGTGCCACCAGTGATTTGAGGGGGCGGATAGATACGCAGTATTTT.

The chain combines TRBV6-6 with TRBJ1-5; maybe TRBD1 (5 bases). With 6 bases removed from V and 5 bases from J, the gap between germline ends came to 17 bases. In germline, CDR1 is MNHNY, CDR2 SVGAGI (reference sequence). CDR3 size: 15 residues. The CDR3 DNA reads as TGTGCCAGCAGACGTACAGGAGACGTTTATCAGCCCCAGCATTTT. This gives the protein CASRRTGDVYQPQHF.

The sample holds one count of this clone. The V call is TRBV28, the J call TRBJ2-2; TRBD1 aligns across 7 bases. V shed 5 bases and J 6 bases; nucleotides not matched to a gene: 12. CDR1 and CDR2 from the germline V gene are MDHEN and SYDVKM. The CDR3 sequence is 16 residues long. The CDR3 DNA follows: TGTGCCAGCAGTCGTATAAGGACAGGAGGCGCCGGGGAGCTGTTTTTT. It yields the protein CASSRIRTGGAGELFF.